This T cell receptor (beta chain) was sequenced for a study of cytomegalovirus exposure and HLA in healthy donors. The study's findings and limits: A later analysis showed HLA-associated TCR beta chains outstripping equally common others in clonal expansion.

On this clone: What it recognizes is unknown.

Primers: 60 Vbeta forward and 13 Jbeta reverse. Method: immunoSEQ multiplex PCR; TCRdb's copy keeps in-frame clones and lacks some. The sample has about 89,000 clones, about four fifths seen once; the top ten hold approximately 3.7%. The receptor's source is a female donor in good health and CMV-seropositive. Sequencing was carried out using PBMCs.

The CDR3 spells CASRLEGFTYEQYF. CDR3 in DNA: TGTGCAAGTCGCTTAGAGGGGTTTACCTACGAGCAGTACTTC. The chain uses TRBV12-2 and TRBJ2-7; the D call of TRBD1 is as the table states it, not checked on the DNA. TRBV12-2 is given as a pseudogene. The CDR3 has 14 residues.